This TCR beta chain was recovered during a study of CD8+CD57+ T cells in acquired aplastic anemia. Overall study context: Sorting CD4+ and CD8+ cells gave DNA averaging approximately 3 ug. Healthy donors yielded 9.5 million to 11 million CD4+ cell reads on average.

Whole-study results and caveats: Patients and controls turned out to have roughly 30 CD8+ CDR3 sequences in common.

This clonotype was observed at least ten times. Its antigen is as yet unknown. Genomic DNA acted as the template from which TCR beta VDJ combination and CDR3 sequence profiling were carried out. TCRdb re-derived calls from the reads in MiXCR, one entry per CDR3 protein. The sample shows hundreds of thousands of distinct CDR3 sequences, about two thirds of them seen only once. Germline CDR1 DFQATT, CDR2 SNEGSKA (reference sequence). The CDR3 contains 13 residues. V lost 1 base, J lost 6 bases, and 12 bases lay in between. Sequenced sample: sorted CD4+, CD8+, or CD8+CD57+ T cells (not recorded which) from PBMCs. This TCR was sampled from a human donor in good health, serving as a control. V usage is TRBV20-1 and J usage is TRBJ1-2, with D perhaps matching TRBD1 (6 bases). The CDR3 DNA follows: TGCAGTGCTAGAGTGACAGGACCCGATGGCTACACCTTC. Encoded protein: CSARVTGPDGYTF.